The source of this T cell receptor (beta chain) is a study of blood T cell repertoires in COVID-19. CDR1 and CDR2 from the germline V gene are DFQATT and SNEGSKA (reference sequence). This CDR3 contains 16 residues. V gave up 3 bases and J gave up 0 bases; unmatched junction bases: 3. The method was immunoSEQ multiplex PCR; TCRdb's version includes in-frame clones alone and lacks a portion of them. The sample holds 130,000 to 150,000 clones, around 81% seen once. Sequenced input: PBMCs or T cells enriched from blood (not recorded which). The genes are TRBV20-1 and TRBJ2-2, with 11 bases aligning to TRBD2. The TCR originated in a middle-aged woman who had recovered from COVID-19. The chain's CDR3 is CSASLSGRANTGELFF. Here the CDR3 DNA reads TGCAGTGCTAGTCTTAGCGGGAGGGCGAACACCGGGGAGCTGTTTTTT.